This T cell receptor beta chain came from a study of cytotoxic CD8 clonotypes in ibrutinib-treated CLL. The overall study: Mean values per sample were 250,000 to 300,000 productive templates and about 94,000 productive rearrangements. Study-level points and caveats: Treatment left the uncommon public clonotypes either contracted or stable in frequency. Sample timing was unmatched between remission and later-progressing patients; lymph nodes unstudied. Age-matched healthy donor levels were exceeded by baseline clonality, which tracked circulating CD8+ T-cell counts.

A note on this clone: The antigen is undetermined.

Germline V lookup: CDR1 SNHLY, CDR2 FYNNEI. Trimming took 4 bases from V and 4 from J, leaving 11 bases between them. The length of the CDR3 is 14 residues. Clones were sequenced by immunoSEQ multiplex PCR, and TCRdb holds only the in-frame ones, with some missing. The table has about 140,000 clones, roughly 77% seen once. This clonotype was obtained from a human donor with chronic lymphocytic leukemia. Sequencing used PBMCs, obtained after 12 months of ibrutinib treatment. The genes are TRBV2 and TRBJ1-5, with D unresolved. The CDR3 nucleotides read TGTGCCAGCAGTGTGAGGTGGTGGAATCAGCCCCAGCATTTT. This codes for CASSVRWWNQPQHF. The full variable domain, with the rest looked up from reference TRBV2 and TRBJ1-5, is EPEVTQTPSHQVTQMGQEVILRCVPISNHLYFYWYRQILGQKVEFLVSFYNNEISEKSEIFDDQFSVERPDGSNFTLKIRSTKLEDSAMYFCASSVRWWNQPQHFGDGTRLSIL.